This T cell receptor beta chain was sequenced during a study of vaccination and CD4 T cells after COVID-19. For the study at large: The post-vaccine samples came a median roughly 79 days after dose two (range 14 to 241).

Treatment of the sample: approximately 10-day PBMC culture with coronavirus spike peptide pools or control peptides (ViraFEST assay). Per well, approximately 2 million PBMCs were cultured in the presence of roughly 10 IU/ml IL-2 and around 11 ug/ml peptide pools. V gave up 4 bases and J gave up 9 bases, with 10 bases separating them. There are 12 residues in the CDR3. CDR1 and CDR2 (germline): MDHEN, SYDVKM. This clonotype was seen a single time. Its antigen is unidentified. Sequence data for DNA of cultured CD4+ T cells were generated by the Oncomine TCR Beta short-read assay. TCRdb reprocessed the PCR reads with MiXCR, giving one entry per CDR3 protein. The sample comprises some 15,000 distinct CDR3 sequences, around 40% of which are singletons, and 17% rests with the top ten.

The specimen sequenced was cultured CD4+ T cells from blood. The receptor was isolated from a human donor with COVID-19. This chain joins TRBV28 and TRBJ1-5; D unclear. The CDR3 region is CASSSSNRPQHF. The DNA of the CDR3 is TGTGCCAGCAGTTCTTCCAATAGGCCCCAGCATTTT.